This TCR beta chain emerged from a study of CD8 T cells in ankylosing spondylitis. Findings of the study overall: The study looked at matched synovial fluid samples from ankylosing spondylitis patients. Disease-linked clones were reported to be significantly enriched there. Disease-linked clones bore a CD8+ phenotype, appearing relatively rarely in peripheral blood. The study identified a TCR beta motif of roughly eight highly homologous variants that appeared characteristic of ankylosing spondylitis blood.

Comments on this clonotype: Its antigen is as yet unknown.

CDR1 SGHAT and CDR2 FQNNGV come from the germline V gene. V dropped 1 base and J dropped 2 bases, with 15 bases sitting between them. The CDR3 sequence is 16 residues long. TCRdb reprocessed the 5' RACE reads with MiXCR, giving one entry per CDR3 protein. The sample has 200,000 to 250,000 distinct CDR3 sequences; roughly 18% are singletons. The sequence came from a male donor with ankylosing spondylitis. The sample comprised blood, either unsorted or a sorted T cell fraction (not recorded which). The chain employs TRBV11-2 and TRBJ2-7; D uncertain. The CDR3 is CASSLVPPDHPYEQYF. CDR3 nucleotide sequence: TGTGCCAGCAGCTTAGTTCCGCCGGACCACCCCTACGAGCAGTACTTC.